This T cell receptor beta chain was found in a study of blood T cells in healthy people across ages. A second PCR, run for 7 to 11 cycles, used a sample-barcoded 5' primer plus a J-beta primer mix. Via MiXCR, TCRdb re-called the 5' RACE reads, giving one row per CDR3 protein. Of about 1.4 million distinct CDR3 sequences in the sample, approximately 59% were seen once. The germline CDR1 and CDR2 sequences are MGHRA and YSYEKL. V dropped 1 base and J dropped 4 bases, with 11 bases sitting between them. The CDR3 has 15 amino acids. This TCR was recovered from a man between 18 and 29 years old in good health. The specimen was blood. This chain connects TRBV4-1 to TRBJ1-5; maybe TRBD1 (6 bases). In DNA, the CDR3 is TGCGCCAGCAGCCAAGGGTGGCAGGGGAATCAGCCCCAGCATTTT. As protein: CASSQGWQGNQPQHF.